A selection of T cell receptor beta chains follows, all from one sample in a study of blood T cell repertoires in COVID-19. The protocol was immunoSEQ multiplex PCR, while the TCRdb copy is restricted to in-frame clones and leaves out a portion. The sample consists of around 100,000 clones, approximately 80% of them appearing once. Specimen: peripheral blood. The receptors were sampled from a woman aged 65 to 85 with acute or convalescent COVID-19. Both conserved end residues are part of each CDR3. Fields, in order: J gene, V gene, D gene, clone size, CDR3 protein, CDR3 DNA. A D gene is named only where the DNA matches it firmly. For some rows the clone size is stated as once, few or many, or as a class when expanded; others skip it.

J: TRBJ2-2
V: TRBV2
D: -
size: -
CDR3: CASSGTARGTGELFF
DNA: TGTGCCAGCAGTGGGACTGCTCGAGGCACCGGGGAGCTGTTTTTT

J: TRBJ1-4
V: TRBV6-1
D: TRBD1
size: -
CDR3: CASSEAGGQGNEKLFF
DNA: TGTGCCAGCAGTGAAGCGGGGGGACAGGGGAATGAAAAACTGTTTTTT

J: TRBJ1-5
V: TRBV7-8
D: -
size: -
CDR3: CASSIQGDQPQHF
DNA: TGTGCCAGCAGCATCCAGGGTGATCAGCCCCAGCATTTT

J: TRBJ1-4
V: TRBV19
D: -
size: once
CDR3: CASRDTTNEKLFF
DNA: TGTGCCAGTAGGGACACAACTAATGAAAAACTGTTTTTT

J: TRBJ2-2
V: TRBV11-2
D: -
size: -
CDR3: CASSLEPVGGELFF
DNA: TGTGCCAGCAGCTTAGAACCGGTCGGTGGGGAGCTGTTTTTT

J: TRBJ2-2
V: TRBV10-1
D: TRBD1
size: -
CDR3: CASCRDRESGELFF
DNA: TGCGCCAGTTGCCGGGACAGGGAAAGCGGGGAGCTGTTTTTT

J: TRBJ2-7
V: TRBV28
D: TRBD1
size: once
CDR3: CASSLAQTGTYEQYF
DNA: TGTGCCAGCAGTTTAGCCCAGACAGGGACCTACGAGCAGTACTTC

J: TRBJ1-1
V: TRBV5-4
D: -
size: -
CDR3: CASSSQGGGTEAFF
DNA: TGTGCCAGCAGCTCACAGGGAGGGGGCACTGAAGCTTTCTTT

J: TRBJ2-1
V: TRBV28
D: TRBD1
size: -
CDR3: CASSFPDRDNEQFF
DNA: TGTGCCAGCAGTTTCCCGGACAGGGACAATGAGCAGTTCTTC

J: TRBJ1-3
V: TRBV7-2
D: -
size: -
CDR3: CASSLEGVSGNTIYF
DNA: TGTGCCAGCAGCTTAGAAGGGGTATCTGGAAACACCATATATTTT

J: TRBJ2-6
V: TRBV7-3
D: -
size: once
CDR3: CASSLTGTVRSGANVLTF
DNA: TGTGCCAGCAGCCTAACTGGGACTGTCCGCTCTGGGGCCAACGTCCTGACTTTC

J: TRBJ1-2
V: TRBV6-5
D: -
size: -
CDR3: CASSVTGIGYGYTF
DNA: TGTGCCAGCAGCGTAACAGGGATCGGCTATGGCTACACCTTC

J: TRBJ2-2
V: TRBV19
D: -
size: -
CDR3: CASSPPVGNTGELFF
DNA: TGTGCCAGTAGTCCTCCAGTTGGGAACACCGGGGAGCTGTTTTTT

J: TRBJ2-2
V: TRBV7-8
D: TRBD2
size: -
CDR3: CASSEPRTSGNTGELFF
DNA: TGTGCCAGCAGCGAGCCGCGGACTAGCGGGAACACCGGGGAGCTGTTTTTT

J: TRBJ1-1
V: TRBV9
D: -
size: once
CDR3: CASSVVPSNTEAFF
DNA: TGTGCCAGCAGCGTAGTCCCGTCGAACACTGAAGCTTTCTTT